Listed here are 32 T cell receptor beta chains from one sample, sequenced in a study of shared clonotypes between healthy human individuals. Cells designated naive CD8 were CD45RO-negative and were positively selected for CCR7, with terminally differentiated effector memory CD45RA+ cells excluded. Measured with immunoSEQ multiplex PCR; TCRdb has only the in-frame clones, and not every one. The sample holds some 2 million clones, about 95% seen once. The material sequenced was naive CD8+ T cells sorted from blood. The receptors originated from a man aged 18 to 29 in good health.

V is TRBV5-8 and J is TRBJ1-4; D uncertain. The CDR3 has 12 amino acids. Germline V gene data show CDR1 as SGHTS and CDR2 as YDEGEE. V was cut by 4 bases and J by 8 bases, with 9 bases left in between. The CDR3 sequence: CASSALVEKLFF. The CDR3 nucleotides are TGTGCCAGCAGCGCCCTGGTAGAAAAACTGTTTTTT.

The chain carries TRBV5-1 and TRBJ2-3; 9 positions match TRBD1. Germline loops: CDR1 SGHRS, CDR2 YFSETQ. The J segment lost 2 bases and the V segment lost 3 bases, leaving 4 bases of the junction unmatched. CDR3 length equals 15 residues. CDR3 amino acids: CASSYRDRVTDTQYF. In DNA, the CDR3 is TGCGCCAGCAGCTACCGGGACAGGGTCACAGATACGCAGTATTTT.

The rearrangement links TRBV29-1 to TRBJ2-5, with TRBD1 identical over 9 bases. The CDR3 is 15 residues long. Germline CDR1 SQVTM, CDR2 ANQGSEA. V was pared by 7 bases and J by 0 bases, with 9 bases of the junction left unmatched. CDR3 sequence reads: CSGRDRAIYQETQYF. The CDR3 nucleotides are TGCAGCGGGAGGGACAGGGCAATCTACCAAGAGACCCAGTACTTC. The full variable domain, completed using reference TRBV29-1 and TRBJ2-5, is SAVISQKPSRDICQRGTSLTIQCQVDSQVTMMFWYRQQPGQSLTLIATANQGSEATYESGFVIDKFPISRPNLTFSTLTVSNMSPEDSSIYLCSGRDRAIYQETQYFGPGTRLLVL.

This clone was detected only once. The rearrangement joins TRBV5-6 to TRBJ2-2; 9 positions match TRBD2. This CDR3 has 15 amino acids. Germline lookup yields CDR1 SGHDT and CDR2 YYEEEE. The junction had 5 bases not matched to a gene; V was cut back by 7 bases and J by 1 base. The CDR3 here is CASRLAGLNTGELFF. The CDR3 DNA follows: TGTGCCAGCCGCCTAGCGGGATTGAACACCGGGGAGCTGTTTTTT.

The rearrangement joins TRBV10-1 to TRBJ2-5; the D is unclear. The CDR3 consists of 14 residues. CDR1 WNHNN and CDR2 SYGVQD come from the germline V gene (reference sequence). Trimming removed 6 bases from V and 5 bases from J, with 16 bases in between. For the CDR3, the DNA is TGCGCCAGCAGCGACACTGGGGATGGCGAGACCCAGTACTTC. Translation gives CASSDTGDGETQYF.

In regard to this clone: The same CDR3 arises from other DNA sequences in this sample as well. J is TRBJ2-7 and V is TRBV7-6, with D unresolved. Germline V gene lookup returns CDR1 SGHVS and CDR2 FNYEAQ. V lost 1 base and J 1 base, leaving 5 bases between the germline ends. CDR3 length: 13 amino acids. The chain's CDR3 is CASSLGRSYEQYF. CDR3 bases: TGTGCCAGCAGCTTAGGCAGGTCCTACGAGCAGTACTTC.

CDR3 coding DNA: TGCGCCAGCAGCGAGGGGCTGGGAGGGAGCTCCTACGAGCAGTACTTC. This sequence encodes CASSEGLGGSSYEQYF. The gene calls are TRBV5-1 and TRBJ2-7; 7 bases align to TRBD2. Trimming cost V 4 bases and J 0 bases; bases outside gene matches: 10. CDR3 length: 16 residues. The V gene's germline CDR1 is SGHRS and CDR2 YFSETQ.

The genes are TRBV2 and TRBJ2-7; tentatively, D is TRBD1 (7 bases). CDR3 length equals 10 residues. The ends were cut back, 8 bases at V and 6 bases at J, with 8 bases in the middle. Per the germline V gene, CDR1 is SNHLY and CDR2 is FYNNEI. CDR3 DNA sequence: TGTGCCAGCCAGGGGGGCGAGCAGTACTTC. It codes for CASQGGEQYF.

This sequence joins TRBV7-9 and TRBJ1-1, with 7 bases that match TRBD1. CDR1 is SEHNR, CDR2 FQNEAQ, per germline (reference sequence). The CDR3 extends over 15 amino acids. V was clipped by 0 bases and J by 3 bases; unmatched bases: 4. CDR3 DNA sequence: TGTGCCAGCAGCTTAGCTCTAGGGACAGACACTGAAGCTTTCTTT. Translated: CASSLALGTDTEAFF.

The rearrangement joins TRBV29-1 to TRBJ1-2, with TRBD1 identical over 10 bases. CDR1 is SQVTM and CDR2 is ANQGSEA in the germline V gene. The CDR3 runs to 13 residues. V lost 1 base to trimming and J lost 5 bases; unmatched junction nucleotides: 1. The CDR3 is CSVEVDRGYGYTF. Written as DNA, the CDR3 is TGCAGCGTTGAAGTGGACAGGGGGTATGGCTACACCTTC.

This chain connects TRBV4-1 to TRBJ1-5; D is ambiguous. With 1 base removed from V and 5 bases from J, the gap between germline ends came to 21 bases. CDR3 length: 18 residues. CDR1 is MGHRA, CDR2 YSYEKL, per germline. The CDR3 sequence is CASSQAPPDGEGYQPQHF. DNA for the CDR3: TGCGCCAGCAGCCAAGCCCCGCCGGACGGGGAGGGTTATCAGCCCCAGCATTTT.

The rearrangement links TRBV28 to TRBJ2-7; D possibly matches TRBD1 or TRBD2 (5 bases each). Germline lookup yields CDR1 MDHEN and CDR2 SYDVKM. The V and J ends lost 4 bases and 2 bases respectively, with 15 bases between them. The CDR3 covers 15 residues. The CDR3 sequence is CASSSEGFLPYEQYF. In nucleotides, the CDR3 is TGTGCCAGCAGTTCAGAGGGGTTCCTTCCCTACGAGCAGTACTTC.

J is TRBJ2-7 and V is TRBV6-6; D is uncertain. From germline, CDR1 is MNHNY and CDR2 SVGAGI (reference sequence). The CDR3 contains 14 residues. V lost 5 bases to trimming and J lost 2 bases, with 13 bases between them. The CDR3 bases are TGTGCCAGCAGTCCGAAGTTAGGACCCTACGAGCAGTACTTC. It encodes CASSPKLGPYEQYF.

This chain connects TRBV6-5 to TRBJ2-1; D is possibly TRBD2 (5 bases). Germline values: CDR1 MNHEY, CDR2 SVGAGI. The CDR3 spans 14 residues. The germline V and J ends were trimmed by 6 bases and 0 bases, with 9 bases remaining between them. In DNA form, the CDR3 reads TGTGCCAGCAGCAAAAGCGGCTCCTACAATGAGCAGTTCTTC. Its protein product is CASSKSGSYNEQFF.

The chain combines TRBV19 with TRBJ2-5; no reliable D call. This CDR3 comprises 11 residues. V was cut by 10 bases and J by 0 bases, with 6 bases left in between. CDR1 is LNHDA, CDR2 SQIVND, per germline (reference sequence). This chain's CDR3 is CATFYQETQYF. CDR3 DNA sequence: TGTGCCACCTTCTACCAAGAGACCCAGTACTTC. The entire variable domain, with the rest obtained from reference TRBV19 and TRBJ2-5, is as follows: DGGITQSPKYLFRKEGQNVTLSCEQNLNHDAMYWYRQDPGQGLRLIYYSQIVNDFQKGDIAEGYSVSREKKESFPLTVTSAQKNPTAFYLCATFYQETQYFGPGTRLLVL.

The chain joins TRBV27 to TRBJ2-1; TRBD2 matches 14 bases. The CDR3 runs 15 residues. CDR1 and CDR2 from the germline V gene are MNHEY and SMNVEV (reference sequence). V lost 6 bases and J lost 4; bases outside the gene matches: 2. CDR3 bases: TGTGCCAGCAGGACTAGCGGGGGGGCGTACAATGAGCAGTTCTTC. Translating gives CASRTSGGAYNEQFF.

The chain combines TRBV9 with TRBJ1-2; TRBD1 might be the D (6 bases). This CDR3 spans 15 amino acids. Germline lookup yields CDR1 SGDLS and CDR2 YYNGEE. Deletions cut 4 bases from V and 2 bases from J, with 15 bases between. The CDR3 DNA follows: TGTGCCAGCAGCCCTTCCGGGGGGCCCAACTATGGCTACACCTTC. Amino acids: CASSPSGGPNYGYTF. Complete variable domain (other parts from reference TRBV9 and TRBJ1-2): DSGVTQTPKHLITATGQRVTLRCSPRSGDLSVYWYQQSLDQGLQFLIQYYNGEERAKGNILERFSAQQFPDLHSELNLSSLELGDSALYFCASSPSGGPNYGYTFGSGTRLTVV.

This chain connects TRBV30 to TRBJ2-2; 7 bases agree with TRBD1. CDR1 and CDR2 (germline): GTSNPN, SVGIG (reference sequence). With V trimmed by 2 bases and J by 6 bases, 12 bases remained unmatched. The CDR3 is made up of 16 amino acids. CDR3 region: CAWSTDRERVAGELFF. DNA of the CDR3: TGTGCCTGGAGTACCGACAGGGAACGAGTGGCCGGGGAGCTGTTTTTT. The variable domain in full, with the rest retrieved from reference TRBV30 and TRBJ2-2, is SQTIHQWPATLVQPVGSPLSLECTVEGTSNPNLYWYRQAAGRGLQLLFYSVGIGQISSEVPQNLSASRPQDRQFILSSKKLLLSDSGFYLCAWSTDRERVAGELFFGEGSRLTVL.

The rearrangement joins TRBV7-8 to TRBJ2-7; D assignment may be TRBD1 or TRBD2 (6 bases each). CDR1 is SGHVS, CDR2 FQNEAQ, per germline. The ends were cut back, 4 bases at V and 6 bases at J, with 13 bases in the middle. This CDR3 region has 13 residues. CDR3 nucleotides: TGTGCCAGCAGCTCCCCGGAGGGGGGCGAGCAGTACTTC. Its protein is CASSSPEGGEQYF.

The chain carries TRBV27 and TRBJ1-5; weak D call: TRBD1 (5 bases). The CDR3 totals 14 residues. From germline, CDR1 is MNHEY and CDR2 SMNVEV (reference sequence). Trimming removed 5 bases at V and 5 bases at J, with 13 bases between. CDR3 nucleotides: TGTGCCAGCAGTGGGCAGGGAGTCGATCAGCCCCAGCATTTT. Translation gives CASSGQGVDQPQHF.

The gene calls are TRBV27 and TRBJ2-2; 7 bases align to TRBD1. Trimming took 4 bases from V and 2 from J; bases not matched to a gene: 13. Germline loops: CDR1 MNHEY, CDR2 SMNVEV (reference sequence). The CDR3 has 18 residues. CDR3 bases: TGTGCCAGCAGTTCCCGGTGGGTGACAGGGACAAACACCGGGGAGCTGTTTTTT. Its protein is CASSSRWVTGTNTGELFF.

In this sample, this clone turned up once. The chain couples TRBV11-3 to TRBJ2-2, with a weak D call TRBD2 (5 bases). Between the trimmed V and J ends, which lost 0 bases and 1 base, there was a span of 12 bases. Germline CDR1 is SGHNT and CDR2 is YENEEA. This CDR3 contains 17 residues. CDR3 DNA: TGTGCCAGCAGCTTAGATAGGGTTAGCGAGAACACCGGGGAGCTGTTTTTT. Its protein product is CASSLDRVSENTGELFF.

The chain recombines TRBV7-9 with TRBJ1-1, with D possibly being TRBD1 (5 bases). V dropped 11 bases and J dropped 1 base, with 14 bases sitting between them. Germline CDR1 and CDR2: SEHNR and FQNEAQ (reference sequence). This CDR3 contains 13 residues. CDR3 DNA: TGTGCCGCAGGGCAGGCAGGGAACACTGAAGCTTTCTTT. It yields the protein CAAGQAGNTEAFF.

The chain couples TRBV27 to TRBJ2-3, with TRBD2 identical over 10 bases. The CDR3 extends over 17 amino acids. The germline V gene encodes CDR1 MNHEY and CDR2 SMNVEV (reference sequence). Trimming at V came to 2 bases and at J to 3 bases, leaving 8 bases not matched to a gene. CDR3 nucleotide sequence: TGTGCCAGCAGTTTACAGTCAGCGGGGGGGCCGACAGATACGCAGTATTTT. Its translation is CASSLQSAGGPTDTQYF.

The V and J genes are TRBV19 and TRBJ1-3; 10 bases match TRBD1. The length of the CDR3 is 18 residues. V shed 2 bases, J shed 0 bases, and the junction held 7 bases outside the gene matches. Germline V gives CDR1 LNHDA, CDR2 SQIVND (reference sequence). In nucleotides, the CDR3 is TGTGCCAGTAGTATATGGGACAGGGGCTCTATCTCTGGAAACACCATATATTTT. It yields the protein CASSIWDRGSISGNTIYF.

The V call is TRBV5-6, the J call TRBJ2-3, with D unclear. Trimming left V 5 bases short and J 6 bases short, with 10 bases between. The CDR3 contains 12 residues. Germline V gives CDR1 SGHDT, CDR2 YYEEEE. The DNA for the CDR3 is TGTGCCAGCAGGTTCCGGTGGGATACGCAGTATTTT. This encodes CASRFRWDTQYF. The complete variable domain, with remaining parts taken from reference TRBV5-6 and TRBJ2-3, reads DAGVTQSPTHLIKTRGQQVTLRCSPKSGHDTVSWYQQALGQGPQFIFQYYEEEERQRGNFPDRFSGHQFPNYSSELNVNALLLGDSALYLCASRFRWDTQYFGPGTRLTVL.

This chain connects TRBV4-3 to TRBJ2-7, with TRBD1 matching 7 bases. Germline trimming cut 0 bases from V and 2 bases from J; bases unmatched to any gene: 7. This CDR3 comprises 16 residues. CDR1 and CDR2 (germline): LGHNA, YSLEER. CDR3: CASSQDRRQGAYEQYF. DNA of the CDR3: TGCGCCAGCAGCCAAGATAGGCGGCAGGGGGCCTACGAGCAGTACTTC.

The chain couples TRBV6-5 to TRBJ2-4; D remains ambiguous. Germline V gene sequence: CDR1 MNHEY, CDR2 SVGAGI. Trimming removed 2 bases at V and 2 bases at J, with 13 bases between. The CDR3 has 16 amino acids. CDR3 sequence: CASSYPGKGTKNIQYF. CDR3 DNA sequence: TGTGCCAGCAGTTACCCGGGTAAGGGTACCAAAAACATTCAGTACTTC.

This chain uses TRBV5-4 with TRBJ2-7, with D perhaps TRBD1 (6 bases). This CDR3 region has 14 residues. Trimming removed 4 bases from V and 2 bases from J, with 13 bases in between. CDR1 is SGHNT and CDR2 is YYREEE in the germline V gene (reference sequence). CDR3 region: CASSDGTQAYEQYF. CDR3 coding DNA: TGTGCCAGCAGCGACGGGACACAAGCCTACGAGCAGTACTTC.

CDR3 region: CASSFWEVVRTEAFF. The DNA of the CDR3 is TGTGCCAGCAGCTTTTGGGAGGTCGTCCGGACTGAAGCTTTCTTT. The V and J genes are TRBV5-6 and TRBJ1-1; D gene ambiguous. This CDR3 contains 15 residues. The germline V and J ends were trimmed by 2 bases and 5 bases, with 16 bases remaining between them. The germline V gene has CDR1 SGHDT and CDR2 YYEEEE.

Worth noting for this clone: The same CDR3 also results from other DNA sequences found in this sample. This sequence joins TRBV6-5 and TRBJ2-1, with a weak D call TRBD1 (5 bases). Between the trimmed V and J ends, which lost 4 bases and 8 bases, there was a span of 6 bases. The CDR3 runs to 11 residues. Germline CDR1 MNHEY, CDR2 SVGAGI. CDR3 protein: CASSSGYEQFF. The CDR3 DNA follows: TGTGCCAGCAGTTCAGGGTATGAGCAGTTCTTC.

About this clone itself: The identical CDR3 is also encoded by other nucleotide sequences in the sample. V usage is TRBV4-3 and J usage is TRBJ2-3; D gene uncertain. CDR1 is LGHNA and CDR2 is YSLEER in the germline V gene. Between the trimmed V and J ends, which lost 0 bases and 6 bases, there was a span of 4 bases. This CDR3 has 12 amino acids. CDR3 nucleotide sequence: TGCGCCAGCAGCCAAGACGGGGATACGCAGTATTTT. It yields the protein CASSQDGDTQYF.